These 8 T cell receptor beta chains were all obtained from the same sample, sequenced in a study of spatial heterogeneity in lung cancer. One entry per CDR3 protein results from TCRdb running MiXCR on the 5' RACE reads. The data hold 20,000 to 25,000 distinct CDR3 sequences, with about 4.6% observed a single time. Indicated time point: sample taken at primary tumor resection. Unsorted tumor, nontumor lung tissue or cryopreserved PBMC supplied the whole RNA. This material consisted of PBMCs, taken at surgery. These receptors originate from a male donor with early-stage non-small cell lung cancer.

This sequence joins TRBV2 and TRBJ2-2; D is unresolved. The V end lost 4 bases, the J end lost 3 bases, and 3 bases lay between the germline ends. The CDR3 runs to 12 residues. The germline gives CDR1 SNHLY, CDR2 FYNNEI. Here the CDR3 DNA reads TGTGCCAGCAGTGGGGACACCGGGGAGCTGTTTTTT. Protein product: CASSGDTGELFF. Based on the CDR3 plus reference TRBV2 and TRBJ2-2, the full variable domain is EPEVTQTPSHQVTQMGQEVILRCVPISNHLYFYWYRQILGQKVEFLVSFYNNEISEKSEIFDDQFSVERPDGSNFTLKIRSTKLEDSAMYFCASSGDTGELFFGEGSRLTVL.

This clonotype was counted many times. This chain joins TRBV5-4 and TRBJ1-2; 7 bases align to TRBD1. The germline V gene encodes CDR1 SGHNT and CDR2 YYREEE (reference sequence). This CDR3 comprises 13 residues. Germline trimming cut 4 bases from V and 6 bases from J; bases unmatched to any gene: 6. DNA for the CDR3: TGTGCCAGCAGCGCCTACGGGACAGATGGCTACACCTTC. Translating gives CASSAYGTDGYTF.

This clonotype was seen repeatedly, ten times or more. Sequence at one end of the junction differs from germline and may be a read error. The V and J genes are TRBV7-7 and TRBJ2-5, with 9 positions matching TRBD1. The germline gives CDR1 SSHAT, CDR2 FNYEAQ (reference sequence). The CDR3 has 14 residues. This chain's CDR3 is CASSSDRGSETQYF. In DNA, the CDR3 is TGTGCTAGCAGCTCTGACAGGGGGTCAGAGACCCAGTACTTC. Using reference TRBV7-7 and TRBJ2-5 for the parts outside the CDR3, the full variable domain is GAGVSQSPRYKVTKRGQDVTLRCDPISSHATLYWYQQALGQGPEFLTYFNYEAQPDKSGLPSDRFSAERPEGSISTLTIQRTEQRDSAMYRCASSSDRGSETQYFGPGTRLLVL.

This clonotype was recorded at least ten times. This CDR3 is CASSSGTTETQYF. The DNA of the CDR3 is TGTGCCAGCAGTTCCGGGACAACGGAGACCCAGTACTTC. This chain connects TRBV12-3 or TRBV12-4 to TRBJ2-5; a possible D gene is TRBD1 (6 bases). The CDR3 has 13 residues. Trimming removed 4 bases at V and 5 bases at J, with 11 bases between.

A word on this clonotype: A read error may be the cause here, since a much bigger clone is one base away. The CDR3 nucleotides are TGTGCCAGCAGCTTGGAAGGCCCGGGCGGGTCACCCTTCCACTTT. It codes for CASSLEGPGGSPFHF. The chain has TRBV5-4 and TRBJ1-6; D unclear. Germline CDR1 is SGHNT and CDR2 is YYREEE (reference sequence). The CDR3 extends over 15 amino acids.

This clonotype is medium-sized by share. Mismatch with germline at one junction end may stem from a read error. V and J are TRBV23-1 and TRBJ1-4; D unclear. TRBV23-1 is annotated as an ORF whose role is uncertain. The CDR3 contains 9 residues. The DNA of the CDR3 is TGCGCCAGCAGTCAATCAGAGGACTTT. This translates into CASSQSEDF.

This clonotype has a handful of counts. V is TRBV29-1 and J is TRBJ2-3; D may correspond to TRBD1 or TRBD2 (5 bases each). V was trimmed by 7 bases and J by 5 bases, leaving 22 bases between them. The CDR3 spans 15 residues. Germline CDR1 is SQVTM and CDR2 is ANQGSEA. For the CDR3, the DNA is TGCAGCGCGGGACCTTGGGCAGGGAGTGAAGATACGCAGTATTTT. Its translation is CSAGPWAGSEDTQYF.

This clonotype was picked up many times. The chain combines TRBV10-3 with TRBJ2-7, with D possibly TRBD2 on 5 matching bases. The germline V and J ends were trimmed by 0 bases and 1 base, with 13 bases remaining between them. The length of the CDR3 is 16 residues. Looked up from germline, CDR1 is ENHRY and CDR2 is SYGVKD. CDR3 protein: CAISESRAGESYEQYF. CDR3 DNA sequence: TGTGCCATCAGTGAGTCGAGGGCAGGAGAATCCTACGAGCAGTACTTC.